This T cell receptor (beta chain) came from a study of blood T cell repertoires in COVID-19. At the level of the study: From T cells, B-cell-depleted T cells, or PBMCs came the material, which was cDNA or gDNA.

Looked up from germline, CDR1 is SGHDT and CDR2 is YYEEEE. CDR3 length: 13 residues. J was trimmed by 5 bases and V by 4 bases; bases with no gene match: 5. The participants were between 18 and 89 years old and came from about two dozen US areas. The assay was immunoSEQ multiplex PCR, and TCRdb's table has in-frame clones only and misses some. The sample lists 350,000 or so clones, 80% to 90% occurring once. The chain recombines TRBV5-6 with TRBJ2-5, with 7 bases matching TRBD1. Sequencing input: PBMCs or T cells enriched from blood (not recorded which). The receptor's source is a woman aged 40 to 49 with acute COVID-19. The CDR3 loop reads CASSTDRVETQYF. The CDR3, as DNA: TGTGCCAGCAGCACTGACAGGGTTGAGACCCAGTACTTC.